The next 20 T cell receptor beta chains were all read from a single sample in a study of cytomegalovirus exposure and HLA in healthy donors. The PCR used 60 Vbeta and 13 Jbeta primers. Assay: immunoSEQ multiplex PCR; the TCRdb copy retains only in-frame clones and omits some. Of fewer than 120,000 clones in the sample, over 60% were seen once. Sample: PBMCs. The source is a woman in her fifties or sixties in good health and CMV-seropositive.

This clone showed up just a few times. The J gene is TRBJ1-4, the V gene TRBV7-9, with D perhaps TRBD1 (5 bases). Deletions cut 5 bases from V and 7 bases from J, with 17 bases between. The CDR3 runs to 15 residues. Per the germline V gene, CDR1 is SEHNR and CDR2 is FQNEAQ (reference sequence). DNA for the CDR3: TGTGCCAGCAGCCCAGACAGTATTATGGGTGAAAAACTGTTTTTT. This encodes CASSPDSIMGEKLFF.

The chain uses TRBV5-1 and TRBJ2-1; 7 bases are a match to TRBD2. J gave up 0 bases and V 0 bases, and 3 bases lay outside the gene matches. Germline assignment: CDR1 SGHRS and CDR2 YFSETQ. This CDR3 comprises 16 residues. CDR3 sequence (DNA): TGCGCCAGCAGCTTGGAGTTAGCGGGCTCCTACAATGAGCAGTTCTTC. Translated, it gives CASSLELAGSYNEQFF.

V is TRBV18 and J is TRBJ2-7; D gene uncertain. The V gene's germline CDR1 is KGHSH and CDR2 LQKENI. V was trimmed by 3 bases and J by 3 bases, leaving 6 bases between them. This CDR3 has 12 amino acids. The CDR3 sequence: CASSPEIYEQYF. The CDR3 nucleotides read TGTGCCAGCTCACCTGAGATCTACGAGCAGTACTTC.

This sequence joins TRBV5-1 and TRBJ2-1; 12 nucleotides align to TRBD2. The CDR3 consists of 16 residues. Germline V gene sequence: CDR1 SGHRS, CDR2 YFSETQ. Losses at the gene ends were 2 bases for V and 8 bases for J; bases not matched to a gene: 8. CDR3 residues: CASSLLAGGTIDEQFF. In DNA form, the CDR3 reads TGCGCCAGCAGCTTACTAGCGGGAGGAACGATCGATGAGCAGTTCTTC.

This rearrangement joins TRBV27 to TRBJ1-2, with no clear D. Germline CDR1 and CDR2: MNHEY and SMNVEV (reference sequence). The CDR3 loop spans 12 amino acids. V was trimmed by 2 bases and J by 5 bases, leaving 6 bases between them. Written as DNA, the CDR3 is TGTGCCAGCAGTTTACGAGGGTATGGCTACACCTTC. Translating gives CASSLRGYGYTF.

The gene calls are TRBV19 and TRBJ1-5, with D tentatively TRBD1 (5 bases). Germline-derived CDR1 and CDR2 are LNHDA and SQIVND (reference sequence). The CDR3 is made up of 15 amino acids. Between the trimmed V and J ends, which lost 5 bases and 6 bases, there was a span of 17 bases. Here the CDR3 reads CASSRGQIRGQPQHF. Here the CDR3 DNA reads TGTGCCAGTAGTCGCGGACAAATTCGAGGTCAGCCCCAGCATTTT.

V gene TRBV11-1 combines with J gene TRBJ1-1; 8 bases are shared with TRBD1. CDR1 SGHAT and CDR2 FQDESV come from the germline V gene (reference sequence). V lost 7 bases, J lost 2 bases, and 15 bases stayed unmatched. This CDR3 spans 17 amino acids. The CDR3 region is CASTRGRGLGGNTEAFF. Here the CDR3 DNA reads TGTGCCAGCACGCGTGGCAGGGGGCTTGGGGGAAACACTGAAGCTTTCTTT.

This clone has just one count. CDR3 sequence: CASSLDYGTSSFNEQFF. In DNA form, the CDR3 reads TGTGCCAGCAGCTTAGATTACGGGACTAGCTCGTTCAATGAGCAGTTCTTC. This rearrangement joins TRBV11-3 to TRBJ2-1, with 9 nucleotides matching TRBD2. This CDR3 contains 17 residues. The trim removed 0 bases at V and 6 bases at J, leaving 9 bases unmatched. From germline, CDR1 is SGHNT and CDR2 YENEEA.

This sequence joins TRBV27 and TRBJ1-1; the D gene is possibly TRBD1 (5 bases). Germline CDR1 reads MNHEY; CDR2 reads SMNVEV (reference sequence). The CDR3 is made up of 13 amino acids. Trimming removed 5 bases at V and 5 bases at J, with 12 bases between. CDR3 DNA: TGTGCCAGCAGTGAGCTGGGGCGGACTGAAGCTTTCTTT. Encoded protein: CASSELGRTEAFF.

The chain is built from TRBV19 and TRBJ1-1; the match to TRBD1 covers 7 bases. Germline CDR1 is LNHDA and CDR2 is SQIVND (reference sequence). The ends lost 5 bases at V and 0 bases at J; junction bases unmatched: 15. The CDR3 contains 18 residues. CDR3 in DNA: TGTGCCAGTAGTCCCCGGTTCGGGGACAGTCCCATGAACACTGAAGCTTTCTTT. Translation gives CASSPRFGDSPMNTEAFF. Full variable domain (remainder filled in from reference TRBV19 and TRBJ1-1): DGGITQSPKYLFRKEGQNVTLSCEQNLNHDAMYWYRQDPGQGLRLIYYSQIVNDFQKGDIAEGYSVSREKKESFPLTVTSAQKNPTAFYLCASSPRFGDSPMNTEAFFGQGTRLTVV.

J is TRBJ2-7 and V is TRBV15, with 7 bases matching TRBD1. CDR1 LNHNV and CDR2 YYDKDF come from the germline V gene (reference sequence). Trimming took 5 bases from V and 6 from J; bases not matched to a gene: 13. The CDR3 contains 15 residues. The DNA of the CDR3 is TGTGCCACCAGCGGACTGAGGGGGCTGGATCCCGAGCAGTACTTC. This sequence encodes CATSGLRGLDPEQYF. Together with reference TRBV15 and TRBJ2-7, the CDR3 gives the full variable domain: DAMVIQNPRYQVTQFGKPVTLSCSQTLNHNVMYWYQQKSSQAPKLLFHYYDKDFNNEADTPDNFQSRRPNTSFCFLDIRSPGLGDTAMYLCATSGLRGLDPEQYFGPGTRLTVT.

The gene calls are TRBV7-8 and TRBJ1-2; D not certain. Trimming took 1 base from V and 8 from J, leaving 8 bases between them. The germline CDR1 and CDR2 sequences are SGHVS and FQNEAQ. The CDR3 extends over 12 amino acids. The CDR3 spells CASSLGPEGYTF. CDR3 coding DNA: TGTGCCAGCAGCTTAGGACCGGAGGGCTACACCTTC.

In its sample, this clone was seen once. V is TRBV7-9 and J is TRBJ2-5, with 7 nucleotides matching TRBD1. V shed 4 bases, J shed 0 bases, and the junction held 2 bases outside the gene matches. Germline values: CDR1 SEHNR, CDR2 FQNEAQ (reference sequence). This CDR3 spans 14 amino acids. The CDR3 loop is CASSSGQYQETQYF. The DNA for the CDR3 is TGTGCCAGCAGCTCGGGACAGTACCAAGAGACCCAGTACTTC.

The rearrangement uses TRBV28 and TRBJ2-7; 9 nucleotides align to TRBD2. The ends lost 5 bases at V and 3 bases at J; junction bases unmatched: 5. The CDR3 totals 14 residues. Germline CDR1 MDHEN, CDR2 SYDVKM. The CDR3 reads CASSPSTSGYEQYF. CDR3 bases: TGTGCCAGCAGTCCCTCGACTAGCGGCTACGAGCAGTACTTC.

The genes are TRBV4-2 and TRBJ2-1, with D tentatively TRBD2 (6 bases). CDR1 is LGHNA, CDR2 YNFKEQ, per germline. The CDR3 is 16 amino acids. Trimming cost V 4 bases and J 0 bases, with 13 bases left between them. CDR3 sequence reads: CASSPLATSSYNEQFF. The CDR3 DNA is TGTGCCAGCAGCCCGCTAGCGACCAGCTCCTACAATGAGCAGTTCTTC.

This clone was picked up a small number of times. The J gene is TRBJ2-2, the V gene TRBV19; a possible D gene is TRBD1 (5 bases). Germline V gene lookup returns CDR1 LNHDA and CDR2 SQIVND (reference sequence). Trimming took 4 bases from V and 2 from J, leaving 14 bases between them. This CDR3 contains 16 residues. CDR3 sequence (DNA): TGTGCCAGTAGTAATCCCTTCGACAGCAACACCGGGGAGCTGTTTTTT. Protein sequence: CASSNPFDSNTGELFF.

The chain employs TRBV5-1 and TRBJ2-7; 10 positions match TRBD1. The ends lost 4 bases at V and 7 bases at J; junction bases unmatched: 11. This CDR3 has 15 amino acids. Germline CDR1 and CDR2: SGHRS and YFSETQ. CDR3 loop: CASSPGDRGGREQYF. The CDR3 region has the DNA TGCGCCAGCAGCCCGGGGGACAGGGGTGGGAGGGAGCAGTACTTC.

This clone was detected a few times. This chain joins TRBV13 and TRBJ2-7; 12 bases match TRBD1. This CDR3 spans 13 amino acids. From germline, CDR1 is PRHDT and CDR2 FYEKMQ (reference sequence). Trimming removed 5 bases from V and 11 bases from J; junction bases left unmatched: 7. CDR3 sequence: CASSLGDRGLEYF. In nucleotides, the CDR3 is TGTGCCAGCAGCCTTGGGGACAGGGGGCTGGAGTACTTC.

This clone was counted a few times. This chain connects TRBV4-2 to TRBJ2-1; TRBD2 agrees at 8 bases. This CDR3 is built from 17 residues. V shed 0 bases and J 6 bases; nucleotides not matched to a gene: 10. Per the germline V gene, CDR1 is LGHNA and CDR2 is YNFKEQ. The CDR3 bases are TGTGCCAGCAGCCAAGATCGGGGCGGGAGGTTCCCCAATGAGCAGTTCTTC. It is translated as CASSQDRGGRFPNEQFF.

The chain has TRBV5-4 and TRBJ2-7; 7 bases are a match to TRBD1. CDR1 and CDR2 (germline): SGHNT, YYREEE (reference sequence). The junction had 3 bases not matched to a gene; V was cut back by 3 bases and J by 3 bases. This CDR3 spans 13 amino acids. The CDR3 DNA is TGTGCCAGCAGCTCAACAGGGGACTACGAGCAGTACTTC. Encoded protein: CASSSTGDYEQYF.